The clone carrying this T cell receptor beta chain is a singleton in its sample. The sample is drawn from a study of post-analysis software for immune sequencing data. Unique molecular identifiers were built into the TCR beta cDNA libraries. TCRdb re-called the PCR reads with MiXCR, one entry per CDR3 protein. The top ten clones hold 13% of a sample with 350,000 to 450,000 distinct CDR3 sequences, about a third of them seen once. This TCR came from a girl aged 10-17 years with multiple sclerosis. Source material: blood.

The CDR3: CSAPTGGEEKLFF. CDR3 coding DNA: TGCAGTGCTCCGACAGGGGGTGAGGAAAAACTGTTTTTT. The chain has TRBV20-1 and TRBJ1-4; 9 positions match TRBD1. Germline trimming cut 5 bases from V and 8 bases from J; bases unmatched to any gene: 6. The germline gives CDR1 DFQATT, CDR2 SNEGSKA (reference sequence). This CDR3 comprises 13 residues.